The clone carrying this TCR beta chain was detected once. The antigen is not known. The data derive from a study of cytomegalovirus exposure and HLA in healthy donors. Study-wide points: A missense variant in DCLRE1C was later tied to TCR beta V- and J-gene trimming. Most sequenced TCRs were rare (though some public TCRs occurred in many donors). Upon later analysis, HLA-associated TCR beta chains proved more clonally expanded than other, equally common chains.

The PCR had 60 Vbeta and 13 Jbeta primers. Sequencing used immunoSEQ multiplex PCR; TCRdb keeps in-frame clones, though not all of them. Found here are roughly 100,000 clones, roughly 79% of them singletons; the top ten hold about 4.3%. The germline CDR1 and CDR2 sequences are SGHDT and YYEEEE. The CDR3 contains 17 residues. J gave up 4 bases and V 2 bases, and 4 bases lay outside the gene matches. Sequenced: PBMCs. The chain is built from TRBV5-6 and TRBJ1-6; 12 nucleotides align to TRBD1. This clonotype originated in a man aged 35-49 years in good health and CMV-seronegative. CDR3 sequence (DNA): TGTGCCAGCAGCTTCGGGGACAGGGGGCCATATAATTCACCCCTCCACTTT. Protein: CASSFGDRGPYNSPLHF.